The rows below give T cell receptor beta chains drawn from one sample of a study of blood T cell repertoires in COVID-19. The method was immunoSEQ multiplex PCR; TCRdb's version includes in-frame clones alone and lacks a portion of them. The data hold roughly 140,000 clones, with over 75% observed a single time. Sequenced input: peripheral blood. The receptor set was obtained from a man in his 60s with active or convalescent COVID-19. Both conserved end residues are part of each CDR3. The D gene is left open where the match is weak. Clone size is not always given. Where it is, it says once, few, many or a class for expanded clones.

v_gene: TRBV12-3/TRBV12-4
d_gene: .
j_gene: TRBJ1-4
abundance: once
CDR3nt: TGTGCCAGCAGTACACTCCTGGGCGAAAAACTGTTTTTT
CDR3aa: CASSTLLGEKLFF

v_gene: TRBV10-2
d_gene: TRBD1
j_gene: TRBJ1-2
abundance: .
CDR3nt: TGCGCCAGCAGTGACCGGACAGGGTCTGGCTACACCTTC
CDR3aa: CASSDRTGSGYTF

v_gene: TRBV28
d_gene: .
j_gene: TRBJ1-5
abundance: .
CDR3nt: TGTGCCAGCAGGCCTCAGGGCCGGGGCAATCAGCCCCAGCATTTT
CDR3aa: CASRPQGRGNQPQHF

v_gene: TRBV7-8
d_gene: .
j_gene: TRBJ1-1
abundance: .
CDR3nt: TGTGCCAGCAGCTTAGCAGGGGTGGGGGGAGCTTTCTTT
CDR3aa: CASSLAGVGGAFF

v_gene: TRBV7-9
d_gene: .
j_gene: TRBJ2-3
abundance: once
CDR3nt: TGTGCCAGCAGCGGACTCCCGGGACAACCATCCACAGATACGCAGTATTTT
CDR3aa: CASSGLPGQPSTDTQYF

v_gene: TRBV6-5
d_gene: TRBD2
j_gene: TRBJ2-3
abundance: .
CDR3nt: TGTGCCAGCAGTTATACCTTAGCGGGAAGCACAGATACGCAGTATTTT
CDR3aa: CASSYTLAGSTDTQYF

v_gene: TRBV11-2
d_gene: .
j_gene: TRBJ1-2
abundance: .
CDR3nt: TGTGCCAGCAGATCAAGCGGGGGCAACTATGGCTACACCTTC
CDR3aa: CASRSSGGNYGYTF

v_gene: TRBV2
d_gene: .
j_gene: TRBJ2-2
abundance: .
CDR3nt: TGTGCCAGCAGGGGGCTCTCGGTTCATACCGGGGAGCTGTTTTTT
CDR3aa: CASRGLSVHTGELFF

v_gene: TRBV6-5
d_gene: .
j_gene: TRBJ1-3
abundance: .
CDR3nt: TGTGCCGGACGGTTAGGGGGCTCTGGAAACACCATATATTTT
CDR3aa: CAGRLGGSGNTIYF

v_gene: TRBV7-9
d_gene: .
j_gene: TRBJ2-5
abundance: .
CDR3nt: TGTGCCAGCAGCTTATCTGCCACCGGAGAGACCCAGTACTTC
CDR3aa: CASSLSATGETQYF

v_gene: TRBV18
d_gene: .
j_gene: TRBJ1-2
abundance: .
CDR3nt: TGTGCCAGCTCACCAGTTCTAGGGCGGGAGAACTATGGCTACACCTTC
CDR3aa: CASSPVLGRENYGYTF

v_gene: TRBV27
d_gene: .
j_gene: TRBJ2-5
abundance: .
CDR3nt: TGTGCCAGCAGTTTCCGGGAGCAAGAGACCCAGTACTTC
CDR3aa: CASSFREQETQYF

v_gene: TRBV5-1
d_gene: .
j_gene: TRBJ2-1
abundance: .
CDR3nt: TGCGCCAGCAGCCGGGGACTCTCAAACCACAATGAGCAGTTCTTC
CDR3aa: CASSRGLSNHNEQFF

v_gene: TRBV3-1/TRBV3-2
d_gene: .
j_gene: TRBJ2-7
abundance: .
CDR3nt: TGTGCCAGCAGCCCTAGGGAACAGGGTGGCGAGCAGTACTTC
CDR3aa: CASSPREQGGEQYF

v_gene: TRBV28
d_gene: .
j_gene: TRBJ2-5
abundance: .
CDR3nt: TGTGCCAGCAGTTTATACGCGGAGACCCAGTACTTC
CDR3aa: CASSLYAETQYF

v_gene: TRBV2
d_gene: .
j_gene: TRBJ2-3
abundance: once
CDR3nt: TGTGCCAGCAGTGTGAGGGAGAACACAGATACGCAGTATTTT
CDR3aa: CASSVRENTDTQYF

v_gene: TRBV12-5
d_gene: .
j_gene: TRBJ2-1
abundance: .
CDR3nt: TGTGCTAGTGGTTTGGGCCGGGGGAGAAATGAGCAGTTCTTC
CDR3aa: CASGLGRGRNEQFF

v_gene: TRBV4-1
d_gene: .
j_gene: TRBJ2-3
abundance: .
CDR3nt: TGCGCCAGCAGCCAAGGGACAGCGAGCGCAGATACGCAGTATTTT
CDR3aa: CASSQGTASADTQYF

v_gene: TRBV7-9
d_gene: .
j_gene: TRBJ2-5
abundance: .
CDR3nt: TGTGCCAGCAGCTTAGTGTGGAGCCTGAGGGCCCAAGAGACCCAGTACTTC
CDR3aa: CASSLVWSLRAQETQYF

v_gene: TRBV12-3/TRBV12-4
d_gene: TRBD1
j_gene: TRBJ2-1
abundance: .
CDR3nt: TGTGCCAGCATCAGGACAGGGCCAACGCAGTTCTTC
CDR3aa: CASIRTGPTQFF

v_gene: TRBV28
d_gene: TRBD2
j_gene: TRBJ2-3
abundance: .
CDR3nt: TGTGCCAGCAGTTTACGGGGGGTAGGCCCCTTAGGGGATACGCAGTATTTT
CDR3aa: CASSLRGVGPLGDTQYF

v_gene: TRBV2
d_gene: .
j_gene: TRBJ2-7
abundance: .
CDR3nt: TGTGCCAGCAGTTCAGGACGGACTTCCTACGAGCAGTACTTC
CDR3aa: CASSSGRTSYEQYF

v_gene: TRBV6-5
d_gene: TRBD2
j_gene: TRBJ2-3
abundance: .
CDR3nt: TGTGCCAGCAGCCTAGGGCGGGAGCTGGCAGATACGCAGTATTTT
CDR3aa: CASSLGRELADTQYF

v_gene: TRBV21-1
d_gene: .
j_gene: TRBJ2-1
abundance: .
CDR3nt: TGTGCCAGCAGCAGGGGGAGACAGGGAGGCTACAATGAGCAGTTCTTC
CDR3aa: CASSRGRQGGYNEQFF

v_gene: TRBV10-3
d_gene: TRBD1
j_gene: TRBJ1-1
abundance: once
CDR3nt: TGTGCCATCAGTGAGGGACAGGGGTACTCTACTGAAGCTTTCTTT
CDR3aa: CAISEGQGYSTEAFF

v_gene: TRBV28
d_gene: TRBD1
j_gene: TRBJ1-5
abundance: .
CDR3nt: TGTGCCAGCAGTTTTTGGGACAGGGGGTATAGCAATCAGCCCCAGCATTTT
CDR3aa: CASSFWDRGYSNQPQHF

v_gene: TRBV7-9
d_gene: .
j_gene: TRBJ2-1
abundance: .
CDR3nt: TGTGCCAGCAGCCCCCGGAGTATGAGCTCCTACAATGAGCAGTTCTTC
CDR3aa: CASSPRSMSSYNEQFF

v_gene: TRBV20-1
d_gene: TRBD2
j_gene: TRBJ2-7
abundance: .
CDR3nt: TGCAGTGCTAGTCTAGCGGCAGGCGAGCAGTACTTC
CDR3aa: CSASLAAGEQYF

v_gene: TRBV14
d_gene: .
j_gene: TRBJ2-2
abundance: .
CDR3nt: TGTGCCAGCAGCCAAGATACAGCCACCGGGGAGCTGTTTTTT
CDR3aa: CASSQDTATGELFF

v_gene: TRBV10-3
d_gene: .
j_gene: TRBJ2-3
abundance: .
CDR3nt: TGTGCCACCTTAGAGCCCGGCACAGATACGCAGTATTTT
CDR3aa: CATLEPGTDTQYF

v_gene: TRBV28
d_gene: TRBD1
j_gene: TRBJ1-1
abundance: .
CDR3nt: TGTGCCAGCAGTCCCCCAACAGGGGTCGGAACTGAAGCTTTCTTT
CDR3aa: CASSPPTGVGTEAFF

v_gene: TRBV28
d_gene: TRBD1
j_gene: TRBJ1-2
abundance: once
CDR3nt: TGTGCCAGCAGCTTAACCGACAGGGTAAAATTCTATGGCTACACCTTC
CDR3aa: CASSLTDRVKFYGYTF

v_gene: TRBV2
d_gene: .
j_gene: TRBJ1-4
abundance: .
CDR3nt: TGTGCCAGCAGCAGGACAGTAGGTGCAACTAATGAAAAACTGTTTTTT
CDR3aa: CASSRTVGATNEKLFF

v_gene: TRBV6-2/TRBV6-3
d_gene: .
j_gene: TRBJ2-7
abundance: .
CDR3nt: TGTGCCAGCAGTGCCGGACAGTCCTACGAGCAGTACTTC
CDR3aa: CASSAGQSYEQYF

v_gene: TRBV7-2
d_gene: TRBD2
j_gene: TRBJ2-1
abundance: .
CDR3nt: TGTGCCAGCAGCACCAGAGGGACTAGCGGACCGAATGAGCAGTTCTTC
CDR3aa: CASSTRGTSGPNEQFF

v_gene: TRBV7-9
d_gene: .
j_gene: TRBJ1-6
abundance: .
CDR3nt: TGTGCCAGCAGCTTAGCGCTAACCAGGTCACCCCTCCACTTT
CDR3aa: CASSLALTRSPLHF

v_gene: TRBV28
d_gene: TRBD2
j_gene: TRBJ2-7
abundance: .
CDR3nt: TGTGCCAGCAGCAGACTAGCGGGAGGTAGCTACGAGCAGTACTTC
CDR3aa: CASSRLAGGSYEQYF

v_gene: TRBV28
d_gene: .
j_gene: TRBJ1-1
abundance: .
CDR3nt: TGTGCCAGCAGTCGCCGGGGGAATTTTATGAACACTGAAGCTTTCTTT
CDR3aa: CASSRRGNFMNTEAFF

v_gene: TRBV29-1
d_gene: .
j_gene: TRBJ2-2
abundance: .
CDR3nt: TGCAGCGTTGAAGTTACGGGGGCGAACACCGGGGAGCTGTTTTTT
CDR3aa: CSVEVTGANTGELFF

v_gene: TRBV3-1/TRBV3-2
d_gene: .
j_gene: TRBJ1-5
abundance: .
CDR3nt: TGTGCCAGCAGCCAAGATTCCCGGGGCAATCAGCCCCAGCATTTT
CDR3aa: CASSQDSRGNQPQHF

v_gene: TRBV11-2
d_gene: .
j_gene: TRBJ2-4
abundance: .
CDR3nt: TGTGCCAGCAGCACGGACAGAGAAAACATTCAGTACTTC
CDR3aa: CASSTDRENIQYF

v_gene: TRBV10-3
d_gene: .
j_gene: TRBJ1-6
abundance: .
CDR3nt: TGTGCCATCAGTGAATCTGACGGAGATTCACCCCTCCACTTT
CDR3aa: CAISESDGDSPLHF

v_gene: TRBV4-3
d_gene: .
j_gene: TRBJ1-2
abundance: .
CDR3nt: TGCGCCAGCAGCCAAGATCCCGTGGCCCCAGGGAGGGTCGACTATGGCTACACCTTC
CDR3aa: CASSQDPVAPGRVDYGYTF

v_gene: TRBV29-1
d_gene: TRBD1
j_gene: TRBJ1-2
abundance: .
CDR3nt: TGCAGCGTGGCACACGGGACAGGGGGGAACTATGGCTACACCTTC
CDR3aa: CSVAHGTGGNYGYTF

v_gene: TRBV14
d_gene: .
j_gene: TRBJ2-5
abundance: .
CDR3nt: TGTGCCAGCAGCCATCGCACACAGGAGTCCCAGTACTTC
CDR3aa: CASSHRTQESQYF

v_gene: TRBV29-1
d_gene: .
j_gene: TRBJ2-7
abundance: .
CDR3nt: TGCAGCGTCGTCTACGACAGTGGTAGCGGCGAGCAGTACTTC
CDR3aa: CSVVYDSGSGEQYF

v_gene: TRBV18
d_gene: TRBD1
j_gene: TRBJ1-2
abundance: .
CDR3nt: TGTGCCAGCTCACCAAGGTTTGGACAGGGTTTTGGCTACACCTTC
CDR3aa: CASSPRFGQGFGYTF

v_gene: TRBV6-5
d_gene: .
j_gene: TRBJ1-2
abundance: .
CDR3nt: TGTGCCGCAACAGGGCCCGTTGGAGATGGCTACACCTTC
CDR3aa: CAATGPVGDGYTF

v_gene: TRBV19
d_gene: TRBD1
j_gene: TRBJ1-1
abundance: .
CDR3nt: TGTGCCAGTAGTATAGGTTTAGGGACAGGCACTGAAGCTTTCTTT
CDR3aa: CASSIGLGTGTEAFF

v_gene: TRBV27
d_gene: TRBD1
j_gene: TRBJ1-5
abundance: few
CDR3nt: TGTGCCACCCCAGACAGGGGCGTGCAGCCCCAGCATTTT
CDR3aa: CATPDRGVQPQHF

v_gene: TRBV27
d_gene: TRBD1
j_gene: TRBJ2-2
abundance: .
CDR3nt: TGTGCCAGCAGGGTGACAGGGCAAGCAGGGAACACCGGGGAGCTGTTTTTT
CDR3aa: CASRVTGQAGNTGELFF

v_gene: TRBV7-9
d_gene: TRBD1
j_gene: TRBJ2-7
abundance: .
CDR3nt: TGTGCCAGCAGCTTCCGGGACAGGGGAGGGTACGAGCAGTACTTC
CDR3aa: CASSFRDRGGYEQYF

v_gene: TRBV10-3
d_gene: .
j_gene: TRBJ1-2
abundance: few
CDR3nt: TGTGCCATCTCTTCCACCTGGGGGGGCGATGGCTACACCTTC
CDR3aa: CAISSTWGGDGYTF

v_gene: TRBV19
d_gene: TRBD1
j_gene: TRBJ1-1
abundance: .
CDR3nt: TGTGCCAGTTCCCCTGGGTTGGACAGGGCTCGCTTCTTT
CDR3aa: CASSPGLDRARFF

v_gene: TRBV12-3/TRBV12-4
d_gene: TRBD1
j_gene: TRBJ1-5
abundance: .
CDR3nt: TGTGCCAGCAGCGGACAGGGGGGTCAGCCCCAGCATTTT
CDR3aa: CASSGQGGQPQHF

v_gene: TRBV11-2
d_gene: .
j_gene: TRBJ2-5
abundance: .
CDR3nt: TGTGCCAGCAGCTTAAGGGGCGTTTACGAGACCCAGTACTTC
CDR3aa: CASSLRGVYETQYF

v_gene: TRBV6-5
d_gene: .
j_gene: TRBJ2-7
abundance: .
CDR3nt: TGTGCCAGCAGTCGCGACAACTACGAGCAGTACTTC
CDR3aa: CASSRDNYEQYF